These 15 T cell receptor beta chains share one sample of origin, sequenced in a study of blood T cell repertoires in COVID-19. Clones were sequenced by immunoSEQ multiplex PCR, and TCRdb holds only the in-frame ones, with some missing. This table has roughly 65,000 clones, more than 80% appearing once. Sequencing was done on a sample of peripheral blood. Source of these receptors: a woman older than 75 with active or convalescent COVID-19.

The chain's CDR3 is CASSQPDSGTGYNEQFF. CDR3 sequence (DNA): TGTGCCAGCAGCCAACCGGACTCAGGGACAGGCTACAATGAGCAGTTCTTC. The V and J genes are TRBV7-8 and TRBJ2-1; TRBD1 aligns across 8 bases. The CDR3 covers 17 residues. V lost 5 bases, J lost 3 bases, and 12 bases stayed unmatched. The V gene's germline CDR1 is SGHVS and CDR2 FQNEAQ.

This clone appeared once. The chain uses TRBV4-3 and TRBJ2-7; TRBD1 agrees at 12 bases. The ends lost 3 bases at V and 3 bases at J; junction bases unmatched: 3. Germline-derived CDR1 and CDR2 are LGHNA and YSLEER. The CDR3 covers 15 residues. Here the CDR3 DNA reads TGCGCCAGCAGCCAGGGACAGGGGGCGCACTACGAGCAGTACTTC. Protein product: CASSQGQGAHYEQYF.

This chain connects TRBV6-5 to TRBJ2-7; the D is unclear. There are 11 residues in the CDR3. Germline CDR1 reads MNHEY; CDR2 reads SVGAGI. The germline V and J ends were trimmed by 6 bases and 6 bases, with 9 bases remaining between them. This CDR3 is CASRTFGEQYF. The CDR3 coding sequence is TGTGCCAGCAGGACTTTTGGCGAGCAGTACTTC.

The J gene is TRBJ1-1, the V gene TRBV11-2; D uncertain. Germline V gene data show CDR1 as SGHAT and CDR2 as FQNNGV. Trimming took 5 bases from V and 0 from J, leaving 7 bases between them. This CDR3 comprises 13 residues. CDR3 sequence: CASSANLNTEAFF. As DNA, the CDR3 is TGTGCCAGCAGCGCGAACTTGAACACTGAAGCTTTCTTT.

The J gene is TRBJ2-7, the V gene TRBV30, with D maybe TRBD2 (5 bases). CDR1 is GTSNPN and CDR2 is SVGIG in the germline V gene (reference sequence). CDR3 length: 12 residues. V was clipped by 3 bases and J by 5 bases, with 11 bases between them. The CDR3 bases are TGTGCCTGGAGGCCTAGCATCAACGAGCAGTACTTC. It encodes CAWRPSINEQYF.

The chain carries TRBV2 and TRBJ2-7; D is perhaps TRBD1 (6 bases). Per the germline V gene, CDR1 is SNHLY and CDR2 is FYNNEI. The ends were cut back, 7 bases at V and 3 bases at J, with 10 bases in the middle. This CDR3 is built from 12 residues. The CDR3 DNA follows: TGTGCCAGCAAAGAGGGGGTCTACGAGCAGTACTTC. Translated: CASKEGVYEQYF.

The chain joins TRBV18 to TRBJ1-6, with 8 bases that match TRBD1. Germline assignment: CDR1 KGHSH and CDR2 LQKENI. This CDR3 contains 18 residues. The ends lost 6 bases at V and 7 bases at J; junction bases unmatched: 17. CDR3 coding DNA: TGTGCCAGCTCCCTCAACCGCCCGGGACAGGAGTTAAATTCACCCCTCCACTTT. Translating it yields CASSLNRPGQELNSPLHF.

The chain is built from TRBV28 and TRBJ2-5; 12 nucleotides agree with TRBD1. CDR3 length: 16 residues. Germline values: CDR1 MDHEN, CDR2 SYDVKM. The V and J ends lost 6 bases and 2 bases, in that order; junction bases with no gene match: 7. The CDR3 is CASSNRDRGLQETQYF. DNA for the CDR3: TGTGCCAGCAGCAACCGGGACAGGGGGCTTCAAGAGACCCAGTACTTC.

V is TRBV6-5 and J is TRBJ1-2, with 9 bases lining up with TRBD1. Trimming took 6 bases from V and 4 from J; bases not matched to a gene: 9. Germline V gene lookup returns CDR1 MNHEY and CDR2 SVGAGI. The CDR3 has 15 residues. The CDR3 bases are TGTGCCAGCAGGGGACAGGGAAGTAGTCCCTATGGCTACACCTTC. Residues: CASRGQGSSPYGYTF.

The V gene is TRBV7-2, the J gene TRBJ1-2, with 10 bases lining up with TRBD1. The junction had 6 bases not matched to a gene; V was cut back by 4 bases and J by 7 bases. CDR1 and CDR2 from the germline V gene are SGHTA and FQGNSA. This CDR3 is built from 14 residues. The CDR3 spells CASSSTGGAGGYTF. The CDR3 DNA is TGTGCCAGCAGCTCGACAGGGGGCGCAGGTGGCTACACCTTC.

V is TRBV6-5 and J is TRBJ1-2, with 9 bases matching TRBD1. The CDR3 totals 15 residues. V dropped 5 bases and J dropped 8; count of bases not matched to a gene: 12. CDR1 is MNHEY and CDR2 is SVGAGI in the germline V gene. CDR3 coding DNA: TGTGCCAGCAGTCGTCCCGGGACAGGGAGATACGGCTACACCTTC. Translation: CASSRPGTGRYGYTF.

This chain joins TRBV19 and TRBJ2-7; 10 bases are a match to TRBD1. Trimming cost V 6 bases and J 3 bases; bases outside gene matches: 5. CDR3 size: 14 residues. CDR1 is LNHDA, CDR2 SQIVND, per germline (reference sequence). The CDR3 coding sequence is TGTGCCAGTAGCCCGAGGACAGGGGGCTACGAGCAGTACTTC. As protein: CASSPRTGGYEQYF.

A single count supports this clone. The chain uses TRBV5-4 and TRBJ1-3, with D unclear. V lost 4 bases, J lost 0 bases, and 17 bases lay in between. The CDR3 loop spans 17 amino acids. CDR1 SGHNT and CDR2 YYREEE come from the germline V gene (reference sequence). The CDR3 reads CASSPNPGGGSGNTIYF. CDR3 DNA sequence: TGTGCCAGCAGCCCCAACCCAGGAGGAGGCTCTGGAAACACCATATATTTT.

The chain uses TRBV11-3 and TRBJ2-5; maybe TRBD2 (7 bases). This CDR3 is 16 amino acids long. V was cut by 7 bases and J by 1 base, with 19 bases left in between. Germline values: CDR1 SGHNT, CDR2 YENEEA. CDR3 nucleotides: TGTGCCAGCACCACCCTACCCGGGGGGCGCCAAGAGACCCAGTACTTC. Translating it yields CASTTLPGGRQETQYF.

V usage is TRBV5-6 and J usage is TRBJ2-3; 16 nucleotides match TRBD2. CDR3 size: 18 residues. The germline CDR1 and CDR2 sequences are SGHDT and YYEEEE. V gave up 5 bases and J gave up 1 base; unmatched junction bases: 7. CDR3 nucleotide sequence: TGTGCCAGCAGACGCCAGGGACTAGCGGGGGGGCGCACAGATACGCAGTATTTT. Its translation: CASRRQGLAGGRTDTQYF.